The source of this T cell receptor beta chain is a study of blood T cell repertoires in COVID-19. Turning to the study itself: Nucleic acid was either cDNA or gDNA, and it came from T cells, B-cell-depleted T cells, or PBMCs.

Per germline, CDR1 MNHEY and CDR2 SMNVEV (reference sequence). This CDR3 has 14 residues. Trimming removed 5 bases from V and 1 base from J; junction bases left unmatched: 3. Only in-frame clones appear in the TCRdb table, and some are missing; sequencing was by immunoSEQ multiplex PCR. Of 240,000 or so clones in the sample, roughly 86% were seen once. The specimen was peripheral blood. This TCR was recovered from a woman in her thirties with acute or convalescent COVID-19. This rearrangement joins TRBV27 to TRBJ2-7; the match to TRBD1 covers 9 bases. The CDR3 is CASSRDRVSYEQYF. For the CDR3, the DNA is TGTGCCAGCAGTCGGGACAGGGTGTCCTACGAGCAGTACTTC.